What follows are 28 T cell receptor beta chains derived from one specimen sequenced in a study of T-cell memory formation after mild COVID-19. From the 5' RACE reads, TCRdb called clonotypes with MiXCR, one entry per CDR3 protein. The repertoire has 550,000 to 700,000 distinct CDR3 sequences, roughly 17% of them found once; the top ten carry less than 10%. The source material was PBMCs or a T cell subset sorted from them (not recorded which). The receptors originated from an adult woman who had mild COVID-19 (a few samples of this study predate the infection). Cell type and time point are not known.

Many counts were recorded for this clonotype. V is TRBV4-1 and J is TRBJ2-7; D is ambiguous. V was clipped by 1 base and J by 3 bases, with 10 bases between them. Germline assignment: CDR1 MGHRA and CDR2 YSYEKL. The length of the CDR3 is 14 residues. The CDR3 nucleotides read TGCGCCAGCAGCCAAGCCGATAGAGGCTACGAGCAGTACTTC. Translating gives CASSQADRGYEQYF.

CDR3 in DNA: TGTGCCAGCGACCTAGGGTATGAGCAGTTCTTC. Its protein product is CASDLGYEQFF. The chain recombines TRBV11-2 with TRBJ2-1; D ambiguous. V was pared by 8 bases and J by 8 bases, with 10 bases between. There are 11 residues in the CDR3. Germline V gene data show CDR1 as SGHAT and CDR2 as FQNNGV.

V is TRBV9 and J is TRBJ2-1; D possibly matches TRBD1 or TRBD2 (5 bases each). Germline assignment: CDR1 SGDLS and CDR2 YYNGEE. The CDR3 extends over 15 amino acids. Trimming removed 4 bases at V and 9 bases at J, with 20 bases between. CDR3 amino acids: CASSRGPRELGEQFF. The CDR3 DNA is TGTGCCAGCAGCAGAGGGCCCAGGGAGTTGGGTGAGCAGTTCTTC.

Many counts were recorded for this clonotype. This chain links TRBV9 with TRBJ1-1; TRBD1 is a possible D gene (6 bases). Trimming removed 4 bases from V and 4 bases from J, with 11 bases in between. This CDR3 contains 13 residues. Germline CDR1 is SGDLS and CDR2 is YYNGEE. The chain's CDR3 is CASSPRRGTEAFF. The CDR3 coding sequence is TGTGCCAGCAGCCCACGCAGGGGCACTGAAGCTTTCTTT.

V usage is TRBV11-2 and J usage is TRBJ1-2; D possibly corresponds to TRBD1 (5 bases). The V and J ends lost 5 bases and 2 bases respectively, with 12 bases between them. The CDR3 contains 14 residues. Germline CDR1 is SGHAT and CDR2 is FQNNGV. The CDR3 loop is CASSPNSGNYGYTF. In DNA, the CDR3 is TGTGCCAGCAGCCCGAATTCAGGGAACTATGGCTACACCTTC. The complete variable domain, with remaining parts taken from reference TRBV11-2 and TRBJ1-2, reads EAGVAQSPRYKIIEKRQSVAFWCNPISGHATLYWYQQILGQGPKLLIQFQNNGVVDDSQLPKDRFSAERLKGVDSTLKIQPAKLEDSAVYLCASSPNSGNYGYTFGSGTRLTVV.

In this sample, this clonotype turned up a few times. The chain is built from TRBV30 and TRBJ1-5, with no clear D. This CDR3 has 13 amino acids. The V gene lost 3 bases and the J gene lost 1 base, with 7 bases spanning the gap. CDR1 GTSNPN and CDR2 SVGIG come from the germline V gene (reference sequence). CDR3 DNA: TGTGCCTGGAGCCGACAAAGCAATCAGCCCCAGCATTTT. Translating it yields CAWSRQSNQPQHF.

This clonotype was seen at least ten times. The CDR3 nucleotides are TGTGCCAGCAGTGATCGAGGCGAGCAGTACTTC. Translation: CASSDRGEQYF. This chain links TRBV12-3 or TRBV12-4 with TRBJ2-7, with unresolved D. The V end lost 5 bases, the J end lost 6 bases, and 8 bases lay between the germline ends. The CDR3 covers 11 residues.

The J gene is TRBJ2-7, the V gene TRBV20-1; D perhaps matches TRBD1 (6 bases). CDR1 and CDR2 (germline): DFQATT, SNEGSKA (reference sequence). V lost 3 bases to trimming and J lost 1 base, with 13 bases between them. CDR3 size: 14 residues. The CDR3 protein is CSASLDSISYEQYF. CDR3 sequence (DNA): TGCAGTGCTAGCCTGGACAGCATTTCCTACGAGCAGTACTTC.

This chain links TRBV5-1 with TRBJ2-3; D uncertain. Germline values: CDR1 SGHRS, CDR2 YFSETQ. V gave up 0 bases and J gave up 5 bases, with 13 bases separating them. The CDR3 runs to 15 residues. CDR3 protein: CASSLAVPVRDTQYF. CDR3 bases: TGCGCCAGCAGCTTGGCCGTACCCGTGCGAGATACGCAGTATTTT.

This clonotype has a handful of counts. The V call is TRBV2, the J call TRBJ1-2, with D maybe TRBD1 (6 bases). Germline V lookup: CDR1 SNHLY, CDR2 FYNNEI. V was cut by 6 bases and J by 8 bases, with 19 bases left in between. CDR3 length equals 14 residues. CDR3 in amino acids: CASRGGPDFLGYTF. The CDR3 DNA reads TGTGCCAGCAGAGGGGGTCCGGACTTTCTAGGCTACACCTTC.

This clonotype was found many times. The CDR3 DNA reads TGTGCCAGCAGCACAGCGAGAAAGACAGGGGCTGGGGCCAACGTCCTGACTTTC. Its protein is CASSTARKTGAGANVLTF. This chain uses TRBV6-2 or TRBV6-3 with TRBJ2-6, with TRBD1 matching 8 bases. V trimming: 6 bases; J trimming: 2 bases; junction bases outside the gene matches: 12. Germline CDR1 MNHEY, CDR2 SVGEGT. The CDR3 sequence is 18 residues long.

This rearrangement joins TRBV7-8 to TRBJ2-7; TRBD2 matches 9 bases. In germline, CDR1 is SGHVS, CDR2 FQNEAQ. The V and J ends lost 6 bases and 2 bases, in that order; junction bases with no gene match: 8. The CDR3 spans 15 residues. The CDR3: CASSLVREGPYEQYF. The CDR3 DNA sequence: TGTGCCAGCAGTCTGGTGCGGGAGGGGCCCTACGAGCAGTACTTC.

The chain carries TRBV6-2 or TRBV6-3 and TRBJ2-5; TRBD2 agrees at 10 bases. J lost 10 bases, V lost 6 bases, and 11 bases had no gene match. This CDR3 has 14 amino acids. CDR1 MNHEY and CDR2 SVGEGT come from the germline V gene. CDR3 in amino acids: CASRRASGRRDQYF. The CDR3 nucleotides read TGTGCCAGCAGAAGGGCTAGCGGGAGAAGGGACCAGTACTTC.

The chain joins TRBV5-1 to TRBJ2-1; 7 nucleotides line up with TRBD2. V lost 3 bases and J lost 8; bases outside the gene matches: 2. Per the germline V gene, CDR1 is SGHRS and CDR2 is YFSETQ. This CDR3 is 12 amino acids long. The CDR3 sequence: CASSSAGDEQFF. The DNA of the CDR3 is TGCGCCAGCAGCTCGGCGGGGGATGAGCAGTTCTTC.

This clonotype was observed a handful of times. The chain carries TRBV20-1 and TRBJ1-1; the D is unclear. The CDR3 has 14 residues. Looked up from germline, CDR1 is DFQATT and CDR2 is SNEGSKA (reference sequence). Deletions cut 0 bases from V and 5 bases from J, with 13 bases between. CDR3 residues: CSARDLVYRTEAFF. The DNA for the CDR3 is TGCAGTGCTAGAGATCTCGTTTACCGGACTGAAGCTTTCTTT.

This clonotype was seen more than once but under ten times. The gene calls are TRBV20-1 and TRBJ2-6; TRBD1 matches 10 bases. The V gene's germline CDR1 is DFQATT and CDR2 SNEGSKA (reference sequence). This CDR3 has 16 residues. J gave up 0 bases and V 6 bases, and 5 bases lay outside the gene matches. The CDR3 loop reads CSAAGTGASGANVLTF. In nucleotides, the CDR3 is TGCAGTGCCGCCGGGACAGGGGCCTCTGGGGCCAACGTCCTGACTTTC.

This clonotype occurred once. V is TRBV11-2 and J is TRBJ2-1, with 7 bases identical to TRBD2. The trim removed 3 bases at V and 8 bases at J, leaving 10 bases unmatched. Germline values: CDR1 SGHAT, CDR2 FQNNGV. The CDR3 extends over 15 amino acids. CDR3 sequence (DNA): TGTGCCAGCAGCTTCGGGCGGGGGTTTAGGCATGAGCAGTTCTTC. Protein product: CASSFGRGFRHEQFF.

Comment on this clonotype: The junction departs from germline at one end; a sequencing error may be responsible. This chain connects TRBV4-1 to TRBJ2-1; no definite D call. This CDR3 has 13 amino acids. CDR1 and CDR2 (germline): MGHRA, YSYEKL. The CDR3: CASSQENRNEQFF. The CDR3 nucleotides read TGCGCCAGTAGCCAAGAGAATAGGAATGAGCAGTTCTTC.

In this sample, this clonotype turned up a few times. The chain is built from TRBV27 and TRBJ2-7; a weak D match, TRBD2 (6 bases). Germline assignment: CDR1 MNHEY and CDR2 SMNVEV (reference sequence). The CDR3 length is 16 residues. Trimming took off 4 bases at V and 5 bases at J, with 21 bases between the two ends. The CDR3 sequence: CASSSIRVGGLDEQYF. CDR3 DNA sequence: TGTGCCAGCAGTTCCATCCGTGTCGGAGGGTTGGACGAGCAGTACTTC.

The rearrangement uses TRBV3-1 and TRBJ2-7; D call uncertain. The CDR3 loop spans 13 amino acids. Germline V gene data show CDR1 as LGHDT and CDR2 as YNNKEL (reference sequence). Trimming pared 5 bases from V and 5 bases from J, leaving 13 bases between. The CDR3 spells CASSITSPNEQYF. In DNA form, the CDR3 reads TGTGCCAGCAGCATAACAAGCCCCAACGAGCAGTACTTC.

This clonotype was seen only a few times. The V and J genes are TRBV19 and TRBJ1-5; TRBD1 aligns across 7 bases. Germline V gene sequence: CDR1 LNHDA, CDR2 SQIVND (reference sequence). CDR3 length equals 15 residues. V lost 3 bases to trimming and J lost 5 bases; unmatched junction nucleotides: 7. CDR3 bases: TGTGCCAGTAGTATTACCAGGGGGGACTATCAGCCCCAGCATTTT. Translation gives CASSITRGDYQPQHF. The whole variable domain, remainder taken from reference TRBV19 and TRBJ1-5, is DGGITQSPKYLFRKEGQNVTLSCEQNLNHDAMYWYRQDPGQGLRLIYYSQIVNDFQKGDIAEGYSVSREKKESFPLTVTSAQKNPTAFYLCASSITRGDYQPQHFGDGTRLSIL.

The chain links TRBV20-1 to TRBJ1-1; maybe TRBD1 (5 bases). Trimming took 1 base from V and 11 from J, leaving 11 bases between them. The germline CDR1 and CDR2 sequences are DFQATT and SNEGSKA (reference sequence). CDR3 length: 11 amino acids. The CDR3 here is CSARGDPPAFF. The DNA for the CDR3 is TGCAGTGCTAGAGGGGACCCCCCGGCTTTCTTT.

This chain joins TRBV5-1 and TRBJ1-1; D is undetermined. This CDR3 is 13 amino acids long. The germline gives CDR1 SGHRS, CDR2 YFSETQ. V lost 8 bases, J lost 7 bases, and 18 bases lay in between. CDR3 in amino acids: CASSTGILFEAFF. CDR3 in DNA: TGCGCCAGTTCAACGGGGATACTTTTTGAAGCTTTCTTT.

This clonotype was detected a few times. The CDR3 loop is CASSPARDSYNSPLHF. The CDR3 coding sequence is TGTGCCAGCAGCCCCGCCCGAGACTCCTATAATTCACCCCTCCACTTT. This sequence joins TRBV7-2 and TRBJ1-6; no clear D. With 5 bases removed from V and 0 bases from J, the gap between germline ends came to 11 bases. Germline loops: CDR1 SGHTA, CDR2 FQGNSA. The CDR3 contains 16 residues.

This chain joins TRBV6-5 and TRBJ1-2, with TRBD1 matching over 8 bases. Germline V gene lookup returns CDR1 MNHEY and CDR2 SVGAGI. This CDR3 spans 18 amino acids. The junction had 14 bases not matched to a gene; V was cut back by 0 bases and J by 5 bases. Here the CDR3 DNA reads TGTGCCAGCAGTTACTCGTTCTTGGGGACAGGCGGAAATTATGGCTACACCTTC. It yields the protein CASSYSFLGTGGNYGYTF.

This clonotype was detected only a few times. The V call is TRBV12-3 or TRBV12-4, the J call TRBJ2-5, with a tentative D call TRBD2 (5 bases). The V gene lost 5 bases and the J gene lost 3 bases, with 13 bases spanning the gap. The CDR3 runs 14 residues. CDR3 residues: CASSPLADKETQYF. Here the CDR3 DNA reads TGTGCCAGCAGTCCGCTAGCAGACAAAGAGACCCAGTACTTC.

This clonotype was detected a few times. The genes are TRBV14 and TRBJ2-2; the match to TRBD1 covers 8 bases. Trimming at V came to 4 bases and at J to 6 bases, leaving 10 bases not matched to a gene. Germline-derived CDR1 and CDR2 are SGHDN and FVKESK. The CDR3 consists of 16 residues. CDR3 sequence (DNA): TGTGCCAGCAGCCCGATTGGACAGGGAGGCCCCGGGGAGCTGTTTTTT. Protein: CASSPIGQGGPGELFF.

This clonotype was seen only a few times. The V and J genes are TRBV4-3 and TRBJ2-1, with 8 nucleotides matching TRBD2. This CDR3 comprises 17 residues. Germline-derived CDR1 and CDR2 are LGHNA and YSLEER. V shed 1 base and J 0 bases; nucleotides not matched to a gene: 5. The CDR3 DNA is TGCGCCAGCAGCCAAGGGAATAGCGGGGCCTCCTACAATGAGCAGTTCTTC. Translation: CASSQGNSGASYNEQFF.